The clone carrying this T cell receptor beta chain has a handful of counts. This entry belongs to a study of CD8 T cells in ankylosing spondylitis. TCRdb called the 5' RACE reads again in MiXCR, with one record for every CDR3 protein. In the table there are 90,000 to 120,000 distinct CDR3 sequences, 24% of which are singletons. Germline CDR1 MGHDK, CDR2 SYGVNS. This CDR3 is 14 amino acids long. V shed 8 bases, J shed 6 bases, and the junction held 9 bases outside the gene matches. Sample: synovial fluid, either unsorted or a sorted T cell fraction (not recorded which). The chain recombines TRBV25-1 with TRBJ1-5; the match to TRBD1 covers 8 bases. This receptor was obtained from a male donor with ankylosing spondylitis. For the CDR3, the DNA is TGTGCCAGCGTAATGGCAGGGGGCGGTCAGCCCCAGCATTTT. Its protein is CASVMAGGGQPQHF.